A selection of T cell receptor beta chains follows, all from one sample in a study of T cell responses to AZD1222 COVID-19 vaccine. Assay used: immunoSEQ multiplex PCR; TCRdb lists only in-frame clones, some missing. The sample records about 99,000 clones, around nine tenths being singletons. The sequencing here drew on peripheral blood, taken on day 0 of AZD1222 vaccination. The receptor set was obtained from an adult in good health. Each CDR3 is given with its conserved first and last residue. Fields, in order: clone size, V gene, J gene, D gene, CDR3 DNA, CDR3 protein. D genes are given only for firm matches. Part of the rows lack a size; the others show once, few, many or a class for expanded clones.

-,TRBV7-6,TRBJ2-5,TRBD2,TGTGCCAGCAGCTTAGGGACTAGCGGGAGTACAGAGACCCAGTACTTC,CASSLGTSGSTETQYF
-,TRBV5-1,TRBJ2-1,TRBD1,TGCGCCAGCAGCTTGGGTAGGGGACAGGGGGTCAATGAGCAGTTCTTC,CASSLGRGQGVNEQFF
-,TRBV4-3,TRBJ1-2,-,TGCGCCAGCAGCCAAGAAGGTCAGGGGTACGGCTACACCTTC,CASSQEGQGYGYTF
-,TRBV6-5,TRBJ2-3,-,TGTGCCAGCAGTTACTCTTTGGGACCAGCATCAGATACGCAGTATTTT,CASSYSLGPASDTQYF
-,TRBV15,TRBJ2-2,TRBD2,TGTGCCACCAGCAGGTTAGCGGGAGGTGTTGCCGGGGAGCTGTTTTTT,CATSRLAGGVAGELFF
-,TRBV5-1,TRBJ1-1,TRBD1,TGCGCCAGCAGCCTACAGGGGGCGGGCACTGAAGCTTTCTTT,CASSLQGAGTEAFF
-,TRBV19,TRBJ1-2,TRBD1,TGTGCCAGTAGTATCCCCCCGACGACAGGGGGCCGTAATGGCTACACCTTC,CASSIPPTTGGRNGYTF
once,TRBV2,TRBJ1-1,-,TGTGCCAGCAGTGTTCAACCGGGGGCCCTGAAAGCTTTCTTT,CASSVQPGALKAFF
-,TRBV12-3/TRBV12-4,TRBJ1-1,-,TGTGGTAGCATGGCAGTGAACACTGAAGCTTTCTTT,CGSMAVNTEAFF
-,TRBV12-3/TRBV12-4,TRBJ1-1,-,TGTGCCAGCAGTCTCCGGGGGGAAGCTTTCTTT,CASSLRGEAFF
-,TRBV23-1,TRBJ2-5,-,TGCGCCAGCAGTCAATCGACGAAAGCAGGGCAAGAGACCCAGTACTTC,CASSQSTKAGQETQYF
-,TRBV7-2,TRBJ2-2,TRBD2,TGTGCCAGCAGCCGCGTGGGGGGGACCGGGGAGCTGTTTTTT,CASSRVGGTGELFF
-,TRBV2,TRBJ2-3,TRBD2,TGTGCCAGCCCGGAAGGGACTAGCGGGTCGGATACGCAGTATTTT,CASPEGTSGSDTQYF
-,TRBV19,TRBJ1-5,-,TGTGCCAGTAGTCGACAGCCGGATCAGCCCCAGCATTTT,CASSRQPDQPQHF
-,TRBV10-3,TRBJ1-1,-,TGTGCCATCAGTGAGTATCCGGGAGGGGACACTGAAGCTTTCTTT,CAISEYPGGDTEAFF
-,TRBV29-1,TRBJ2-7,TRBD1,TGCAGCGGCCGACAGGGTCCGTACGAGCAGTACTTC,CSGRQGPYEQYF
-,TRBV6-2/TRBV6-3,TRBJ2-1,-,TGTGCCAGCAGTTATCTGCTACAGGTTTACAATGAGCAGTTCTTC,CASSYLLQVYNEQFF
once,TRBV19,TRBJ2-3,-,TGTGCCAGTAGTAGGCAGGACACAGATACGCAGTATTTT,CASSRQDTDTQYF
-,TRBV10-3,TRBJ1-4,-,TGTGCCATCAGGAGGCAGGGGATAAATGAAAAACTGTTTTTT,CAIRRQGINEKLFF
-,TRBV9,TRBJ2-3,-,TGTGCCAGCAGCGTAGGGAGAGATACGCAGTATTTT,CASSVGRDTQYF
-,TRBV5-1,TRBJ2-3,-,TGCGCCAGCAGCTCTGGCGGACAAATAATGGTTCCAGATACGCAGTATTTT,CASSSGGQIMVPDTQYF
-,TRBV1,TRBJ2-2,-,TGCACCAGCAGCCAAGATAGGCGGCGGGGTCCGAACACCGGGGAGCTGTTTTTT,CTSSQDRRRGPNTGELFF
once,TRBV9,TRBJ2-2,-,TGTGCCAGCAGCGTGACCATCTACACCGGGGAGCTGTTTTTT,CASSVTIYTGELFF
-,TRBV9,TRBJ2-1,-,TGTGCCAGCAGCGCCCTTTGGGGTGGTAGTATTGTTGAGCAGTTCTTC,CASSALWGGSIVEQFF
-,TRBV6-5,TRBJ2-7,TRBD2,TGTGCCAGCAGTTCTATTAGCGGGGCCAGCTACGAGCAGTACTTC,CASSSISGASYEQYF
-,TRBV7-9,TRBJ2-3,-,TGTGCCAGCAGCCCCCTCGCGGGGGCATATACGCAGTATTTT,CASSPLAGAYTQYF
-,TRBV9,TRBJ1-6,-,TGTGCCAGCAGGGCGTCAGAATCTTCACCCCTCCACTTT,CASRASESSPLHF
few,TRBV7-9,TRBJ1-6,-,TGTGCCAGCAAGCCCCAGGGGAGTTCACCCCTCCACTTT,CASKPQGSSPLHF
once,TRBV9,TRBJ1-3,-,TGTGCCAGCAGCGTACACCCGGGGGCGACTGGAAACACCATATATTTT,CASSVHPGATGNTIYF
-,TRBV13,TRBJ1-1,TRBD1,TGTGCCAGCAGCCCCAATCGCGGCAGGGGGCGCGACACTGAAGCTTTCTTT,CASSPNRGRGRDTEAFF
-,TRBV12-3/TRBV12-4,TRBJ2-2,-,TGTGCCAGCAGTTTGTTTGGGGAGCTGTTTTTT,CASSLFGELFF
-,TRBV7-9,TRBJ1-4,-,TGTGCCAGCAGACTGTCTAATGAAAAACTGTTTTTT,CASRLSNEKLFF
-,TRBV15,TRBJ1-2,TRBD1,TGTGCCACCAGCAGAGAGTCGGACAGGGGCTATGAAGGCTACACCTTC,CATSRESDRGYEGYTF
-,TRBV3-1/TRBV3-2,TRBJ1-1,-,TGTGCCAGCAGCCATGGGACAACAGCTTTCTTT,CASSHGTTAFF
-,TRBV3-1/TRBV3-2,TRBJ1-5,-,TGTGCCAGCAGCCAAGGAAGTAGGGGGCCCCAGCATTTT,CASSQGSRGPQHF
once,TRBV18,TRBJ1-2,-,TGTGCCAGCTCACCCCAGGAGGGAGGATCGTATGGCTACACCTTC,CASSPQEGGSYGYTF
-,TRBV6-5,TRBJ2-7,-,TGTGCCAGCAGTTACGGGGTTACCTACGAGCAGTACTTC,CASSYGVTYEQYF
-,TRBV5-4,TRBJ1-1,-,TGTGCCAGCAGCTTGGACCTGGGTTCTGAAGCTTTCTTT,CASSLDLGSEAFF
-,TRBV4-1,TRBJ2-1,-,TGCGCCAGCAGCCAAGAGCCCGGTCGCGGATCCTACAATGAGCAGTTCTTC,CASSQEPGRGSYNEQFF
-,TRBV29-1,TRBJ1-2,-,TGCAGCGTTGGTGAGGGGCTTACCTATGGCTACACCTTC,CSVGEGLTYGYTF
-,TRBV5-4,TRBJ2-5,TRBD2,TGTGCCAGCAGCACGAGACTAGCACGGGAGACCCAGTACTTC,CASSTRLARETQYF
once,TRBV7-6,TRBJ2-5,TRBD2,TGTGCCAGCAGCTCCCCGGGGGGGGATGGAGGGACCCAGTACTTC,CASSSPGGDGGTQYF
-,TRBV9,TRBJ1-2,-,TGTGCCAGCAGCGTAGAAGTAGGGGGTAGAGGTGGCTACACCTTC,CASSVEVGGRGGYTF
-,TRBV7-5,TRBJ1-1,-,TGTGCCAGAAGCTCCCTCCGGGACAGGGAATTCACTGAAGCTTTCTTT,CARSSLRDREFTEAFF
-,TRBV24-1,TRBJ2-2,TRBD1,TGTGCCACCAGTGACGGGACAGGGGGGCCCGGGGAGCTGTTTTTT,CATSDGTGGPGELFF
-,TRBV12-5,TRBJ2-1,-,TGTGCTAGTGGTTTGGGGGATAACAATGAGCAGTTCTTC,CASGLGDNNEQFF
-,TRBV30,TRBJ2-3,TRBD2,TGTGCCCGTCTAGGGAGCGGGGCCACAGATACGCAGTATTTT,CARLGSGATDTQYF
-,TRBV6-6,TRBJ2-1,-,TGTGCCAGCAGCCAAACACCCCTCGGGGGCAATAACGAGCAGTTCTTC,CASSQTPLGGNNEQFF
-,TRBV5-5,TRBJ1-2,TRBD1,TGTGCCAGCAGCTTCCCCGACAGGGATCGTTATGGCTACACCTTC,CASSFPDRDRYGYTF
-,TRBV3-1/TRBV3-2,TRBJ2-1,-,TGTGCCAGCAGCCAACTTGGGAATGAGCAGTTCTTC,CASSQLGNEQFF
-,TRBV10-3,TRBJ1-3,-,TGTGCCATCAGTGAGTCGAGGGGAAGGGGAAACACCATATATTTT,CAISESRGRGNTIYF
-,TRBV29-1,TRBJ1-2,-,TGCAGCGGGGGGGAGGGAATATATACCTTC,CSGGEGIYTF
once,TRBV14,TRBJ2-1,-,TGTGCCAGCAGCCAAGGAGGGGCCGAGCAGTTCTTC,CASSQGGAEQFF
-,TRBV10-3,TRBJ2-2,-,TGTGCCATCCGAACAGCGAACACCGGGGAGCTGTTTTTT,CAIRTANTGELFF